The 11 T cell receptor beta chains given below trace back to one sample, sequenced in a study of blood T cells in healthy people across ages. Primers used in a second PCR of roughly 6 to 12 cycles were a sample-barcoded 5' primer and a J-beta primer mix. MiXCR was run by TCRdb on the 5' RACE reads, yielding one entry per CDR3 protein. This sample has 1.5 million to 2 million distinct CDR3 sequences, with 28% found just once. The material sequenced was blood. The receptors were sampled from a woman aged 30 to 39 in good health.

The chain couples TRBV29-1 to TRBJ2-5; TRBD2 aligns across 7 bases. The CDR3 totals 12 residues. The V segment lost 4 bases and the J segment 5 bases; nucleotides outside the gene matches: 4. Germline V gene lookup returns CDR1 SQVTM and CDR2 ANQGSEA. The CDR3 sequence is CSVGGEGETQYF. The CDR3 DNA follows: TGCAGCGTTGGTGGGGAGGGGGAGACCCAGTACTTC. The full variable domain, its missing parts supplied by reference TRBV29-1 and TRBJ2-5, is SAVISQKPSRDICQRGTSLTIQCQVDSQVTMMFWYRQQPGQSLTLIATANQGSEATYESGFVIDKFPISRPNLTFSTLTVSNMSPEDSSIYLCSVGGEGETQYFGPGTRLLVL.

This clonotype was picked up a small number of times. The chain links TRBV19 to TRBJ2-1; 8 positions match TRBD2. The CDR3 extends over 16 amino acids. Germline V gives CDR1 LNHDA, CDR2 SQIVND (reference sequence). V gave up 6 bases and J gave up 7 bases; unmatched junction bases: 14. The CDR3 DNA reads TGTGCCAGTAGGCCGTCAGCGGGAGTAGTCTTTAATGAGCAGTTCTTC. It encodes CASRPSAGVVFNEQFF. The variable domain in full, completed from reference TRBV19 and TRBJ2-1, reads DGGITQSPKYLFRKEGQNVTLSCEQNLNHDAMYWYRQDPGQGLRLIYYSQIVNDFQKGDIAEGYSVSREKKESFPLTVTSAQKNPTAFYLCASRPSAGVVFNEQFFGPGTRLTVL.

This clonotype has more than one count but fewer than ten. The chain recombines TRBV6-2 or TRBV6-3 with TRBJ2-7; a weak D match, TRBD2 (6 bases). V lost 2 bases and J lost 3, with 8 bases in between. Germline CDR1 and CDR2: MNHEY and SVGEGT. CDR3 length equals 13 residues. CDR3 in amino acids: CASSYDGGYEQYF. CDR3 DNA: TGTGCCAGCAGTTACGACGGGGGCTACGAGCAGTACTTC.

This clonotype was counted between two and nine times. The chain combines TRBV7-2 with TRBJ1-4; 7 bases are shared with TRBD1. The CDR3 length is 15 residues. V gave up 6 bases and J gave up 5 bases; unmatched junction bases: 9. In germline, CDR1 is SGHTA, CDR2 FQGNSA. CDR3 in DNA: TGTGCCAGCAGTCGGTCCGGGACAGAGAATGAAAAACTGTTTTTT. It is translated as CASSRSGTENEKLFF.

This clonotype was counted only a few times. The chain couples TRBV12-3 or TRBV12-4 to TRBJ1-2, with D possibly matching TRBD1 (5 bases). There are 15 residues in the CDR3. Trimming shortened V by 3 bases and J by 6 bases, and 17 bases separated the two germline ends. CDR3 DNA: TGTGCCAGCAGTTTGGATACAGGTTGGTTGGATGGCTACACCTTC. The encoded protein is CASSLDTGWLDGYTF.

This clonotype was recorded a few times. This chain links TRBV30 with TRBJ2-2; D remains unclear. Germline V gene lookup returns CDR1 GTSNPN and CDR2 SVGIG (reference sequence). Trimming took 4 bases from V and 5 from J, leaving 14 bases between them. The CDR3 runs to 14 residues. The CDR3 sequence: CAWTRSYLTGELFF. The DNA for the CDR3 is TGTGCCTGGACTCGTTCTTACCTTACCGGGGAGCTGTTTTTT.

The V and J genes are TRBV27 and TRBJ2-5; D is unresolved. The V end was cut by 6 bases, the J end by 11 bases, with 13 bases between. From germline, CDR1 is MNHEY and CDR2 SMNVEV (reference sequence). This CDR3 is built from 11 residues. The CDR3 coding sequence is TGTGCCAGCAGGCAGTTGAATGAGCAGTACTTC. Protein: CASRQLNEQYF.

This clonotype was detected only once. J is TRBJ2-3 and V is TRBV14, with D tentatively TRBD1 or TRBD2 (5 bases each). CDR1 is SGHDN and CDR2 is FVKESK in the germline V gene. This CDR3 comprises 15 residues. Trimming pared 0 bases from V and 3 bases from J, leaving 10 bases between. This chain's CDR3 is CASSQDGTATDTQYF. The CDR3, as DNA: TGTGCCAGCAGCCAAGACGGGACGGCGACAGATACGCAGTATTTT.

The chain joins TRBV20-1 to TRBJ1-2; TRBD1 might be the D (6 bases). Looked up from germline, CDR1 is DFQATT and CDR2 is SNEGSKA (reference sequence). V lost 6 bases and J 7 bases, leaving 12 bases between the germline ends. This CDR3 has 11 residues. The CDR3 DNA sequence: TGCAGTGCCCATGAGGGGGGTGGCTACACCTTC. The encoded protein is CSAHEGGGYTF.

The table lists this clonotype with many counts. V gene TRBV20-1 combines with J gene TRBJ2-7, with D perhaps matching TRBD2 (6 bases). The V end lost 6 bases, the J end lost 3 bases, and 18 bases lay between the germline ends. In germline, CDR1 is DFQATT, CDR2 SNEGSKA (reference sequence). This CDR3 region has 14 residues. The CDR3 loop reads CSATTDRLGYEQYF. For the CDR3, the DNA is TGCAGTGCCACTACCGACAGACTAGGCTACGAGCAGTACTTC.

This clonotype was counted a few times. This chain uses TRBV7-3 with TRBJ2-6, with a weak D call TRBD1 (5 bases). Per the germline V gene, CDR1 is SGHTA and CDR2 is FQGTGA. The CDR3 spans 16 residues. Trimming stripped 4 bases from V and 2 bases from J, with 12 bases between. This CDR3 reads CASSSFRVAGANVLTF. The DNA for the CDR3 is TGTGCCAGCAGCTCATTCAGGGTGGCTGGGGCCAACGTCCTGACTTTC.